This TCR beta chain originates from a study of cytomegalovirus exposure and HLA in healthy donors. This clone has just one count. The PCR contained 60 Vbeta and 13 Jbeta primers. Assay used: immunoSEQ multiplex PCR; TCRdb lists only in-frame clones, some missing. The data show some 130,000 clones, with approximately 80% seen just once and 2.5% to 3.5% held by the top ten. This sequence originates from a man in his forties in good health and CMV-seronegative. The sequencing input was PBMCs.

In DNA, the CDR3 is TGTGCCAGCAGCGTCGGTGGGGGAGGGGTCACTGAAGCTTTCTTT. Translation gives CASSVGGGGVTEAFF. The chain uses TRBV9 and TRBJ1-1, with a possible D match to TRBD1 (5 bases). The V gene's germline CDR1 is SGDLS and CDR2 YYNGEE. Trimming left V 2 bases short and J 4 bases short, with 15 bases between. The CDR3 sequence is 15 residues long. Full variable domain (rest looked up from reference TRBV9 and TRBJ1-1): DSGVTQTPKHLITATGQRVTLRCSPRSGDLSVYWYQQSLDQGLQFLIQYYNGEERAKGNILERFSAQQFPDLHSELNLSSLELGDSALYFCASSVGGGGVTEAFFGQGTRLTVV.